This record covers a single T cell receptor (beta chain). No antigen is known for it. There are no base qualities to consult, and no much larger clone falls within one base. The CDR3 regions of human TCRbeta chains were subjected to immunosequencing. The study's processing was this. TCRs in the repertoires were matched against a reference library of SARS-CoV-2-specific TCRs that had been generated with the MIRA antigen-specificity platform. Breadth was defined as the fraction of unique TCRs that were SARS-CoV-2-associated, and depth was defined as the fraction of total T cells that were SARS-CoV-2-associated. Using the MIRA data, each spike-specific TCR was assigned both to the spike region to which the TCR was reactive and to a CD4 or CD8 class. Log10-transformed breadth and depth values were compared by one-way ANOVA with Sidak's multiple comparisons tests. TCRdb provides this immuneACCESS table in a form limited to in-frame rearrangements. Some clones are lacking; in checked studies, under half of them reflect an unresolved V gene, and why the rest are absent is not known. The V and J calls and clone size come from that table; D and trimming were worked out from the DNA. In all, the sample holds about 110,000 clones, and 70% to 90% of those were seen once. The leading ten clones occupy 5.5% to 8% of the sample.

The source of the sample is a study of T cell responses to AZD1222 COVID-19 vaccine (dated by TCRdb to about 2021). With respect to the entire study: AZD1222 recipients with second doses at about 4 weeks or about 12 weeks were pooled, because spike-specific TCR depth and breadth did not differ between schedules. TCR sequencing was performed for roughly 250 trial participants, of whom about 200 were given two doses of AZD1222 and around 25 were given two doses of MenACWY control vaccine. Trial participants were enrolled by age into subgroups of 18-55, 56-69 and 70-plus years, and around 150, 28 and 57 TCR-sequenced participants, respectively, were included in these subgroups.

The germline V gene gives CDR1 as SGHVS and CDR2 as FQNEAQ. The CDR3 sequence holds 13 residues, the cysteine and phenylalanine included. CDR3 DNA only is kept here, 39 bases in frame from base 1. Relative to germline, V is 5 bases shorter and J is 4 bases shorter, with 11 bases between their ends. The meaning of the sample's time point label: baseline before first vaccination. Vaccinee samples came from UK trials COV001 and COV002, including a single-blind randomized controlled phase 2/3 trial of AZD1222 (ChAdOx1 nCoV-19) in healthy adults. Trial participant PBMC samples were collected at day 0 and day 28 after the second dose for TCRbeta chain sequencing. Results and caveats for the whole study, not just this receptor: Reportedly, almost half of the unique spike-specific TCRs recognized epitopes lying outside the regions that are mutated in the B.1.351 and B.1.1.7 variants. The 56-69-year group was small, and its depth increase did not reach significance, likely because of low power. Conclusions about previously exposed vaccinees were limited because only six AZD1222 recipients were SARS-CoV-2 seropositive at baseline. Because no day 14 peak-response samples were available, repertoires were characterized only after the peak T cell response. Vaccine-associated CD4 TCRs spanned the whole spike protein, with dominant responses in regions 160-218 and 743-854. After two AZD1222 doses, both the breadth and the depth of spike-specific TCRs were significantly higher than at day 0 and than in MenACWY recipients. Participants were mostly white British, with more females than males. The authors suggested clonal diversity may have been underestimated.

The chain joins TRBV7-8 to TRBJ1-2; D gene: possibly TRBD1, on 5 matching bases. The sample was peripheral blood, taken on day 0 of AZD1222 vaccination. The receptor was isolated from an adult in good health. The sequenced DNA: TGTGCCAGCAGCATGGACATCGCCTATGGCTACACCTTC. The resulting protein is CASSMDIAYGYTF. Joined to the reference TRBV7-8 and TRBJ1-2 proteins, this CDR3 gives the full variable domain: GAGVSQSPRYKVAKRGQDVALRCDPISGHVSLFWYQQALGQGPEFLTYFQNEAQLDKSGLPSDRFFAERPEGSVSTLKIQRTQQEDSAVYLCASSMDIAYGYTFGSGTRLTVV.